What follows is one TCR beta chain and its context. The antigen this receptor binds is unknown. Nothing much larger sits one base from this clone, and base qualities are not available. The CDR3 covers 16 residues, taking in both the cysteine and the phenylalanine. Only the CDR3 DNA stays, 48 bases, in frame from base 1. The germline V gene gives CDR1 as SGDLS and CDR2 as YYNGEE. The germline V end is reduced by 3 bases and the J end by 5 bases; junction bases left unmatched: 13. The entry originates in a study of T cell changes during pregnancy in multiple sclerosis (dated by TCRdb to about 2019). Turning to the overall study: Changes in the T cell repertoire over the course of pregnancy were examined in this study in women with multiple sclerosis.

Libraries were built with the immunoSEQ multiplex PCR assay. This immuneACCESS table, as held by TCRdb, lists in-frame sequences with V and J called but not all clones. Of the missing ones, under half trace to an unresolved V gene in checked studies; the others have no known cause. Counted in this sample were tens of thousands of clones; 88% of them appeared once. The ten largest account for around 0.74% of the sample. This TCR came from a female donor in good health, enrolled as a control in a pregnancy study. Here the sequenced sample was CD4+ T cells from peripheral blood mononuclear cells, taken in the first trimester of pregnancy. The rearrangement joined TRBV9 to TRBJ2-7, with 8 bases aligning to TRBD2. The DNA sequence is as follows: TGTGCCAGCAGCGAATCGTATAGCGGGATTGGTAACGAGCAGTACTTC. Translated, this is CASSESYSGIGNEQYF.